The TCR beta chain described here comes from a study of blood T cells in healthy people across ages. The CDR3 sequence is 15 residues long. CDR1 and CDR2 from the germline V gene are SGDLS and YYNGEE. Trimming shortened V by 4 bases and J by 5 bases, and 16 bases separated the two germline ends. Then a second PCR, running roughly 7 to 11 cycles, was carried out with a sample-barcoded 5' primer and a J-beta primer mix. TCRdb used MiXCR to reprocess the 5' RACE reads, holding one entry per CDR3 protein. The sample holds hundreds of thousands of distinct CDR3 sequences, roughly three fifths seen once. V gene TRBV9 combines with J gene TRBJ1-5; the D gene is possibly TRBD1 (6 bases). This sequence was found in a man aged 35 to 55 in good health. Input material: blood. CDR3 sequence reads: CASSYSDRWDQPQHF. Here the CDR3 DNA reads TGTGCCAGCAGCTATAGTGACAGGTGGGATCAGCCCCAGCATTTT.